This TCR beta chain was obtained from a study of T cells after yellow fever vaccination. The table lists this clonotype with many counts. Its antigen is still unknown. The CDR3 length is 12 residues. The germline gives CDR1 DFQATT, CDR2 SNEGSKA (reference sequence). V dropped 2 bases and J dropped 1 base, with 6 bases sitting between them. Study-level results: It was a weaker secondary response, yet one that peaked faster, at day 5 versus 15. The CD4 and CD8 compartments had a small share of their clonotypes in common.

From the 5' RACE reads, TCRdb called clonotypes with MiXCR, one entry per CDR3 protein. The table lists hundreds of thousands of distinct CDR3 sequences, roughly 19% of them singletons. The specimen comprised PBMCs, sampled 15 days after the yellow fever booster vaccination. The sequence was collected from a man aged 25 to 40 who received the YFV17D yellow fever vaccine. V is TRBV20-1 and J is TRBJ2-7; no definite D call. The CDR3 bases are TGCAGTGCTAGAAGGCTTTCCTACGAGCAGTACTTC. As protein: CSARRLSYEQYF.